What follows are 21 T cell receptor beta chains derived from one specimen sequenced in a study of cytotoxic CD8 clonotypes in ibrutinib-treated CLL. Sequencing used immunoSEQ multiplex PCR; TCRdb keeps in-frame clones, though not all of them. The sample holds 200,000 or so clones, over 65% seen once. This specimen consisted of PBMCs, obtained after 12 months of ibrutinib treatment. Receptors were obtained from a human donor with chronic lymphocytic leukemia.

The chain is built from TRBV7-3 and TRBJ2-3; 12 positions agree with TRBD2. V lost 5 bases and J lost 4; bases outside the gene matches: 4. The CDR3 has 15 amino acids. Germline lookup yields CDR1 SGHTA and CDR2 FQGTGA. The CDR3 nucleotides are TGTGCCAGCAGCCTAGCGGGAGGGAGGGCAGATACGCAGTATTTT. Translated: CASSLAGGRADTQYF.

The chain uses TRBV5-1 and TRBJ2-7, with 7 bases fitting TRBD2. The CDR3 runs 15 residues. V shed 3 bases and J 3 bases; nucleotides not matched to a gene: 9. The germline V gene encodes CDR1 SGHRS and CDR2 YFSETQ. CDR3 residues: CASSWEGLPDYEQYF. For the CDR3, the DNA is TGCGCCAGCAGCTGGGAGGGACTACCAGACTACGAGCAGTACTTC.

This clone was seen a handful of times. The chain is built from TRBV6-6 and TRBJ1-5; D is ambiguous. CDR3 size: 14 residues. Trimming took off 0 bases at V and 7 bases at J, with 10 bases between the two ends. Germline values: CDR1 MNHNY, CDR2 SVGAGI (reference sequence). The CDR3 region is CASSYSTSGQPQHF. CDR3 coding DNA: TGTGCCAGCAGTTACTCGACATCTGGACAGCCCCAGCATTTT.

V usage is TRBV7-2 and J usage is TRBJ2-7; the D is unclear. The CDR3 spans 13 residues. Trimming took off 4 bases at V and 1 base at J, with 8 bases between the two ends. Germline V lookup: CDR1 SGHTA, CDR2 FQGNSA. The CDR3 sequence: CASSSRGSYEQYF. CDR3 DNA: TGTGCCAGCAGCTCCCGAGGATCCTACGAGCAGTACTTC.

This chain connects TRBV19 to TRBJ2-3; 9 bases line up with TRBD1. With 6 bases clipped from V and 1 base from J, the junction kept 2 bases outside the gene matches. The CDR3 runs to 14 residues. Germline assignment: CDR1 LNHDA and CDR2 SQIVND (reference sequence). In DNA, the CDR3 is TGTGCCAGTAGCGACAGGGGGGGCACAGATACGCAGTATTTT. This gives the protein CASSDRGGTDTQYF.

The gene calls are TRBV6-1 and TRBJ2-7, with D unresolved. CDR3 length equals 15 residues. V lost 3 bases and J 4 bases, leaving 16 bases between the germline ends. Germline values: CDR1 MNHNS, CDR2 SASEGT. The CDR3 DNA sequence: TGTGCCAGCAGTGAGGTCGACGGGTTTCCTTACGAGCAGTACTTC. Protein sequence: CASSEVDGFPYEQYF.

V is TRBV4-1 and J is TRBJ2-1; 10 positions match TRBD2. The CDR3 has 16 residues. The junction had 3 bases not matched to a gene; V was cut back by 0 bases and J by 4 bases. Per the germline V gene, CDR1 is MGHRA and CDR2 is YSYEKL. CDR3 residues: CASSQDPLAGYNEQFF. DNA of the CDR3: TGCGCCAGCAGCCAAGATCCACTAGCGGGGTACAATGAGCAGTTCTTC.

The chain uses TRBV30 and TRBJ1-4; D is uncertain. The ends were cut back, 1 base at V and 4 bases at J, with 10 bases in the middle. This CDR3 contains 14 residues. Looked up from germline, CDR1 is GTSNPN and CDR2 is SVGIG (reference sequence). CDR3 loop: CAWSASQFNEKLFF. In DNA, the CDR3 is TGTGCCTGGAGTGCCAGTCAGTTTAATGAAAAACTGTTTTTT.

This clone has just one count. This chain links TRBV5-8 with TRBJ2-1; TRBD2 matches at 7 bases. There are 14 residues in the CDR3. After removal of 5 bases from V and 5 bases from J, the junction contained 7 bases not matched to a gene. Germline CDR1 reads SGHTS; CDR2 reads YDEGEE. In DNA, the CDR3 is TGTGCCAGCAGTTTTGGGGGGGTCGACAATGAGCAGTTCTTC. Translating it yields CASSFGGVDNEQFF.

The V and J genes are TRBV28 and TRBJ2-3; 7 bases agree with TRBD2. This CDR3 contains 16 residues. V was pared by 2 bases and J by 2 bases, with 7 bases of the junction left unmatched. Germline lookup yields CDR1 MDHEN and CDR2 SYDVKM. The CDR3 spells CASSLEPSGYTDTQYF. The CDR3 DNA reads as TGTGCCAGCAGTTTAGAGCCTAGCGGATACACAGATACGCAGTATTTT. The full variable domain, in which reference TRBV28 and TRBJ2-3 provide the parts outside the CDR3, is DVKVTQSSRYLVKRTGEKVFLECVQDMDHENMFWYRQDPGLGLRLIYFSYDVKMKEKGDIPEGYSVSREKKERFSLILESASTNQTSMYLCASSLEPSGYTDTQYFGPGTRLTVL.

The chain recombines TRBV9 with TRBJ1-2; TRBD1 aligns across 7 bases. V lost 1 base, J lost 7 bases, and 7 bases stayed unmatched. Germline-derived CDR1 and CDR2 are SGDLS and YYNGEE. There are 14 residues in the CDR3. The CDR3 sequence is CASSVISGDSGYTF. The CDR3 DNA follows: TGTGCCAGCAGCGTAATATCAGGGGACAGTGGCTACACCTTC.

This chain uses TRBV11-1 with TRBJ1-2; 9 bases are shared with TRBD1. There are 14 residues in the CDR3. Germline V gene lookup returns CDR1 SGHAT and CDR2 FQDESV (reference sequence). Unmatched junction bases numbered 8, after V lost 7 bases and J lost 5 bases. The CDR3 sequence is CASTRAGTGYGYTF. As DNA, the CDR3 is TGTGCCAGCACCAGAGCCGGGACAGGGTATGGCTACACCTTC.

The J gene is TRBJ1-3, the V gene TRBV5-6, with no clear D. Trimming removed 1 base from V and 0 bases from J, with 14 bases in between. Germline V gene lookup returns CDR1 SGHDT and CDR2 YYEEEE. CDR3 length equals 17 residues. The CDR3 DNA sequence: TGTGCCAGCAGCTTGTACGTGTTACCGAGCTCTGGAAACACCATATATTTT. Translation gives CASSLYVLPSSGNTIYF.

The chain links TRBV7-3 to TRBJ2-3; perhaps TRBD2 as D (5 bases). The V end was cut by 2 bases, the J end by 2 bases, with 11 bases between. Looked up from germline, CDR1 is SGHTA and CDR2 is FQGTGA. CDR3 size: 15 residues. In DNA form, the CDR3 reads TGTGCCAGCAGCTTAGTCGGAGGTAACACAGATACGCAGTATTTT. Translating it yields CASSLVGGNTDTQYF. The full variable domain, in which reference TRBV7-3 and TRBJ2-3 provide the parts outside the CDR3, is GAGVSQTPSNKVTEKGKYVELRCDPISGHTALYWYRQSLGQGPEFLIYFQGTGAADDSGLPNDRFFAVRPEGSVSTLKIQRTERGDSAVYLCASSLVGGNTDTQYFGPGTRLTVL.

The CDR3 bases are TGTGCCAGCAGTGGACAGGGTTGGATCCAGCCCCAGCATTTT. As protein: CASSGQGWIQPQHF. The chain employs TRBV2 and TRBJ1-5, with TRBD1 identical over 7 bases. Germline V gene sequence: CDR1 SNHLY, CDR2 FYNNEI. CDR3 length: 14 amino acids. J gave up 7 bases and V 4 bases, and 7 bases lay outside the gene matches.

The rearrangement joins TRBV30 to TRBJ1-5; 8 bases align to TRBD1. CDR1 and CDR2 (germline): GTSNPN, SVGIG (reference sequence). Unmatched junction bases numbered 2, after V lost 4 bases and J lost 3 bases. The CDR3 is 13 amino acids. CDR3: CAWTGGYNQPQHF. The CDR3 DNA sequence: TGTGCCTGGACAGGGGGCTACAATCAGCCCCAGCATTTT. Using reference TRBV30 and TRBJ1-5 for the parts outside the CDR3, the full variable domain is SQTIHQWPATLVQPVGSPLSLECTVEGTSNPNLYWYRQAAGRGLQLLFYSVGIGQISSEVPQNLSASRPQDRQFILSSKKLLLSDSGFYLCAWTGGYNQPQHFGDGTRLSIL.

This clone was counted between two and nine times. V is TRBV5-1 and J is TRBJ2-1, with a tentative D call TRBD1 (7 bases). The germline V and J ends were trimmed by 1 base and 7 bases, with 12 bases remaining between them. The germline gives CDR1 SGHRS, CDR2 YFSETQ. CDR3 length: 14 amino acids. The CDR3 DNA reads as TGCGCCAGCAGCTTGATCTCAGGGGGGAATGAGCAGTTCTTC. Protein sequence: CASSLISGGNEQFF.

The V call is TRBV19, the J call TRBJ2-7; D ambiguous. V was trimmed by 2 bases and J by 6 bases, leaving 17 bases between them. This CDR3 contains 15 residues. The V gene's germline CDR1 is LNHDA and CDR2 SQIVND (reference sequence). The CDR3: CASSIFGQRTSEQYF. The CDR3 DNA sequence: TGTGCCAGTAGTATATTTGGGCAGCGTACGTCCGAGCAGTACTTC.

This clone was counted a single time. The chain links TRBV5-6 to TRBJ2-3; 7 nucleotides align to TRBD1. The CDR3 loop spans 16 amino acids. V lost 3 bases to trimming and J lost 0 bases; unmatched junction nucleotides: 7. Germline V CDR1 and CDR2: SGHDT, YYEEEE. CDR3 protein: CASSSGQTTSTDTQYF. The CDR3 bases are TGTGCCAGCAGCTCGGGACAGACTACTAGCACAGATACGCAGTATTTT.

This clone was detected a few times. The gene calls are TRBV27 and TRBJ1-1; 7 nucleotides align to TRBD1. CDR3 length equals 14 residues. V shed 5 bases, J shed 1 base, and the junction held 4 bases outside the gene matches. The germline V gene encodes CDR1 MNHEY and CDR2 SMNVEV (reference sequence). As DNA, the CDR3 is TGTGCCAGCAGTCTCGGGACAGCGAACACTGAAGCTTTCTTT. Translation: CASSLGTANTEAFF.

The chain is built from TRBV5-5 and TRBJ1-2; no firm D call. This CDR3 comprises 13 residues. Germline CDR1 and CDR2: SGHKS and YYEKEE (reference sequence). The germline V and J ends were trimmed by 0 bases and 2 bases, with 5 bases remaining between them. CDR3 DNA: TGTGCCAGCAGCTTGGAGGGAAACTATGGCTACACCTTC. It yields the protein CASSLEGNYGYTF. The full variable domain, rest sourced from reference TRBV5-5 and TRBJ1-2, is DAGVTQSPTHLIKTRGQQVTLRCSPISGHKSVSWYQQVLGQGPQFIFQYYEKEERGRGNFPDRFSARQFPNYSSELNVNALLLGDSALYLCASSLEGNYGYTFGSGTRLTVV.